Reported below is one T cell receptor (beta chain). Antigen unknown. MiXCR, applied by TCRdb to the 5' RACE reads, yields one record per CDR3 protein. The table has some 450,000 distinct CDR3 sequences, around 20% seen once. These data are taken from a study of T-cell memory formation after mild COVID-19. Study overall: TCR clusters were mostly donor specific.

Study-wide findings and caveats: Pre-infection memory harbored some responding clones, suggesting cross-reactive memory joined.

The V and J ends lost 6 bases and 0 bases respectively, with 8 bases between them. CDR1 SNHLY and CDR2 FYNNEI come from the germline V gene. This CDR3 spans 13 amino acids. The receptor comes from an adult woman who had mild COVID-19 (a few samples of this study predate the infection). Cell type and time point are not known. The rearrangement joins TRBV2 to TRBJ1-1; no clear D gene. The sequenced material came from PBMCs or a T cell subset sorted from them (not recorded which). The CDR3 DNA sequence: TGTGCCAGCAGAGCGGGAGTGAACACTGAAGCTTTCTTT. Amino acid sequence: CASRAGVNTEAFF.